A selection of T cell receptor beta chains follows, all from one sample in a study of blood T cell repertoires in COVID-19. Produced via immunoSEQ multiplex PCR; TCRdb's table is partial and in-frame only. This table has 150,000 to 200,000 clones, around 85% appearing once. Sequencing was carried out using peripheral blood. The receptor set was obtained from a human donor in a cohort sampled during active COVID-19. Each CDR3 is given without its conserved first and last residue. A D gene is named only where the DNA matches it firmly.

d_call	v_call	cdr3_aa
TRBD1	TRBV13	ASSLMTGGPNGELF
-	TRBV12-3/TRBV12-4	ASSLTVPYEQY
TRBD2	TRBV19	ASSNPTSGPRTYEQY
TRBD1	TRBV28	ASSQGQGIKAF
TRBD1	TRBV30	AWAGDRAYYEQY
TRBD1	TRBV5-6	ASSWTGQNTEAF
-	TRBV18	ASSPGVRQNYEQY
TRBD1	TRBV19	ASSLSGQGSYEQY
-	TRBV24-1	ATSAGSEPYEQY
-	TRBV4-3	ASSQEFLLGAGETQY
TRBD1	TRBV7-2	ASSPGQGAGYGYT
-	TRBV11-3	ASSLVRGREQY
-	TRBV10-1	ASSEPRGYGYT
-	TRBV27	ASSLFLDTEAF
TRBD1	TRBV5-1	ASSLRPPGQGFYEQY